This entry features one T cell receptor (beta chain) sequence. Its antigen remains unknown. Cultured CD4+ T-cell DNA underwent Oncomine TCR Beta short-read sequencing. Each CDR3 protein gets one entry after TCRdb re-called the PCR reads with MiXCR. The table has roughly 19,000 distinct CDR3 sequences, around 40% seen once; the top ten hold 17%. The V end was cut by 5 bases, the J end by 1 base, with 11 bases between. The CDR3 is 13 amino acids. The germline V gene has CDR1 DFQATT and CDR2 SNEGSKA (reference sequence). This sample is drawn from a study of vaccination and CD4 T cells after COVID-19. Study details: Overlapping SARS-CoV-2, HCoV-NL63, HCoV-OC43 and HCoV-229E spike peptides were used to stimulate cells.

Described time point: late sampling 161 to 241 days after vaccination in a few convalescent patients. The treatment denotes: approximately 10-day PBMC culture with coronavirus spike peptide pools or control peptides (ViraFEST assay). The origin of this receptor is a human donor who had recovered from COVID-19. This chain joins TRBV20-1 and TRBJ1-1, with unresolved D. This specimen was CD4+ T cells from blood, cultured in vitro, taken about 7 months after SARS-CoV-2 vaccination. The CDR3, as DNA: TGCAGTGCTCCGACCACTGGGAACACTGAAGCTTTCTTT. Translated, it gives CSAPTTGNTEAFF.